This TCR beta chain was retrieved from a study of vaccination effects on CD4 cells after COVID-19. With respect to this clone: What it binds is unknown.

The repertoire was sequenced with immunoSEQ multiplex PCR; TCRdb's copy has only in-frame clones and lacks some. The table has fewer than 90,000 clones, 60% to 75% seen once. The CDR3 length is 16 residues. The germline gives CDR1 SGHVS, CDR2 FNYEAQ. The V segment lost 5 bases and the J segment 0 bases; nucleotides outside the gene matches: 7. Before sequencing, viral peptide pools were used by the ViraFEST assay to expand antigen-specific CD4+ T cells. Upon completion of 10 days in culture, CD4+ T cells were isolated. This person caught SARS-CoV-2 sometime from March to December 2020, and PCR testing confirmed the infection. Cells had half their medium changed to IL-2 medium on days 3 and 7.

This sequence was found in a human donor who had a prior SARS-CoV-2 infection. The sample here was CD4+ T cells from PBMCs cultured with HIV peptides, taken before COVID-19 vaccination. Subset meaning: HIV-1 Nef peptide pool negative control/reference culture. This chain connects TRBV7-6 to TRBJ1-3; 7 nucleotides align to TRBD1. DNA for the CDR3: TGTGCCAGCAGCCCAAGGACAGGCCACTCTGGAAACACCATATATTTT. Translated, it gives CASSPRTGHSGNTIYF. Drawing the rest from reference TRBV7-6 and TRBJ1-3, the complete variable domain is GAGVSQSPRYKVTKRGQDVALRCDPISGHVSLYWYRQALGQGPEFLTYFNYEAQQDKSGLPNDRFSAERPEGSISTLTIQRTEQRDSAMYRCASSPRTGHSGNTIYFGEGSWLTVV.